This record concerns one T cell receptor (beta chain) sequence. What this receptor recognizes is not known. One base away there is no much larger clone; base qualities are not given. The entry originates in a study of Graves' ophthalmopathy and Graves' hyperthyroidism (dated by TCRdb to the late 2010s). A note on the overall study: Peripheral blood was collected at initial diagnosis, prior to any treatment. To tell Graves' ophthalmopathy apart from Graves' hyperthyroidism, and to predict which patients would progress to ophthalmopathy, the study relied on TCR beta repertoire signatures. In total, approximately 130 blood samples were TCR-sequenced: 43 ophthalmopathy, 80 or so hyperthyroidism and roughly 17 hyperthyroidism-to-ophthalmopathy patients. A discovery set of 100 or so patients (roughly 43 ophthalmopathy, 55 to 65 stable hyperthyroidism) was enrolled to explore V-J signatures distinguishing ophthalmopathy from hyperthyroidism. For independent validation, a separate cohort was made up of some 19 hyperthyroidism patients plus 17 patients who later progressed from hyperthyroidism to ophthalmopathy. T-cell repertoires of thyroid tissue and blood were compared in over 5 hyperthyroidism patients. After sampling, hyperthyroidism patients received methimazole starting at 30 mg daily, and ophthalmopathy patients received high-dose intravenous methylprednisolone.

For repertoire sequencing, TCR beta CDR3 regions were amplified from RNA transcripts. HTBI primers and the Qiagen OneStep RT-PCR kit were used in a first-round RT-PCR, which was followed by a second-round multiplex PCR, size selection and purification. Libraries were sequenced on an Illumina HiSeq2000 using paired-end 100 bp reads. The authors' analysis ran thus. SOAPnuke was used for read processing, and reads with adapters, uncalled bases, a mean Phred below 15, or no exact constant-primer or identifier match were discarded. COPE v1.2.5 was used to merge the high-quality paired reads. Unique nucleotide sequences were defined as clonotypes and aligned to IMGT TRB V, D and J references using MiTCR v1.1. Only V-J combinations with frequency above 0.0001 were analysed, covering around 99% of repertoires. For each V-J combination, a TCR clonal expansion and chaos score was defined as the ratio of F50 clonal expansion to chaos observed in the TCRdist matrix. Welch's t-statistics and random forest were used to reduce the features to about a dozen V-J combinations, which were then used as input to a naive Bayes classifier. The Morisita-Horn index was used to measure how similar the thyroid and blood repertoires were. The public reads were quality trimmed at Q25 with fastp and then assembled into clones with MiXCR by TCRdb, keeping productive beta chains. Rows are combined by CDR3 protein, so each entry shows the most common genes and DNA. For this entry, the V and J calls and clone size follow TCRdb and not the study's own pipeline. Recorded for this sample are about 39,000 distinct CDR3 sequences; roughly 50% of them occurred a single time. Under 30% of the sample comes from the top ten.

The CDR1 and CDR2 encoded by the germline V gene are ENHRY and SYGVKD. Including the terminal cysteine and phenylalanine, the CDR3 comprises 13 residues. Only the CDR3 portion is preserved as DNA: 39 bases, with reading frame beginning at the first base. Relative to germline, V is 4 bases shorter and J is 5 bases shorter, with 12 bases between their ends. The paper as a whole reports these results and caveats: Most expanded thyroid clonotypes with a frequency above 0.001 also appeared in blood, which suggests that blood repertoires may reflect the immune response in the thyroid. In validation, the model predicted ophthalmopathy progression with about 70% sensitivity and about 77% specificity; eleven to twelve predicted patients were CT-confirmed with GO in a median of 6.5 months. The 13-signature model separated ophthalmopathy from stable hyperthyroidism with approximately 90% sensitivity and about 81% specificity in cross-validation, and 80%/75% in the test set. No statistical method was used to predetermine the sample size, and group allocation was not hidden from the investigators.

A patient counted as having stable hyperthyroidism if there was no progression to ophthalmopathy within 18 months of follow-up. Hyperthyroidism patients were newly diagnosed, with disease duration under 2 months, and aged 18 to 65 years. Patients with other autoimmune diseases, uncontrolled infections, pregnancy or lactation were excluded. Diagnosis relied on clinical symptoms, serum thyroxine, TRAb, thyroid ultrasound and orbital computed tomography. PBMCs were isolated from 7.5 to 10 ml of fresh peripheral blood by Ficoll-Paque density gradient centrifugation. Total RNA was extracted with Trizol reagent and quality-checked on an Agilent 2100 Bioanalyzer.

Sequences were obtained from peripheral blood. This chain is built from TRBV10-3 and TRBJ2-7, with the D call tentatively TRBD1 or TRBD2, each fitting 6 bases. The source is an adult woman with stable Graves' hyperthyroidism. The CDR3 in this case is CAISGSGGDEQYF. The sequenced DNA: TGTGCCATCAGTGGGTCCGGGGGCGACGAGCAGTACTTC.